The 30 T cell receptor beta chains listed next were all sequenced from one sample in a study of Ad26.COV2.S vaccination and SARS-CoV-2 variants. Data came from immunoSEQ multiplex PCR; TCRdb stores just in-frame clones and leaves some out. The sample has some 350,000 clones; about 91% are singletons. The sample was peripheral blood, taken after recovery from COVID-19. The source of these receptors is a human donor who had recovered from COVID-19.

The genes are TRBV6-2 or TRBV6-3 and TRBJ2-3; 10 positions agree with TRBD2. This CDR3 is 16 amino acids long. V shed 5 bases, J shed 1 base, and the junction held 6 bases outside the gene matches. Germline V gene data show CDR1 as MNHEY and CDR2 as SVGEGT. The CDR3 protein is CASSDLLAGGTDTQYF. CDR3 nucleotides: TGTGCCAGCAGTGACCTTCTAGCGGGAGGCACAGATACGCAGTATTTT.

The chain is built from TRBV5-5 and TRBJ1-6; no clear D. This CDR3 region has 15 residues. Trimming took off 4 bases at V and 0 bases at J, with 8 bases between the two ends. Germline CDR1 is SGHKS and CDR2 is YYEKEE (reference sequence). The CDR3 coding sequence is TGTGCCAGCAGCCCCCTTAGCTCCTATAATTCACCCCTCCACTTT. It is translated as CASSPLSSYNSPLHF.

The chain is built from TRBV19 and TRBJ2-1, with D perhaps TRBD1 (6 bases). The CDR3 is 13 amino acids. Deletions cut 7 bases from V and 7 bases from J, with 14 bases between. Per the germline V gene, CDR1 is LNHDA and CDR2 is SQIVND (reference sequence). CDR3 in DNA: TGTGCCAGTACGGGGCAGGGGAGTAATGAGCAGTTCTTC. Translation: CASTGQGSNEQFF.

This chain connects TRBV25-1 to TRBJ1-1; D gene ambiguous. The V gene's germline CDR1 is MGHDK and CDR2 SYGVNS. The CDR3 is made up of 13 amino acids. V was clipped by 7 bases and J by 4 bases, with 13 bases between them. CDR3 region: CASTTRPGTEAFF. The CDR3 nucleotides read TGTGCCAGCACTACGAGGCCAGGCACTGAAGCTTTCTTT.

The chain carries TRBV7-6 and TRBJ2-3; 9 positions agree with TRBD2. This CDR3 is built from 18 residues. Unmatched junction bases numbered 12, after V lost 5 bases and J lost 0 bases. Germline-derived CDR1 and CDR2 are SGHVS and FNYEAQ. The CDR3 DNA is TGTGCCAGCAGCCATTCCCTGGCTAGCGGGACTAGCACAGATACGCAGTATTTT. It is translated as CASSHSLASGTSTDTQYF.

This chain connects TRBV5-5 to TRBJ2-5; 11 bases line up with TRBD1. Trimming removed 5 bases from V and 4 bases from J; junction bases left unmatched: 7. In germline, CDR1 is SGHKS, CDR2 YYEKEE (reference sequence). CDR3 length equals 15 residues. This CDR3 reads CASRSPGQGGETQYF. CDR3 DNA: TGTGCCAGCAGGTCTCCGGGACAGGGGGGAGAGACCCAGTACTTC.

The chain couples TRBV5-4 to TRBJ2-7, with D tentatively TRBD1 (7 bases). The CDR3 is 13 residues long. Trimming stripped 1 base from V and 6 bases from J, with 11 bases between. Looked up from germline, CDR1 is SGHNT and CDR2 is YYREEE (reference sequence). The CDR3 DNA follows: TGTGCCAGCAGCTTGAGGCAGGGGGGCGAGCAGTACTTC. This translates into CASSLRQGGEQYF.

The chain has TRBV6-5 and TRBJ1-1, with D perhaps TRBD1 (5 bases). Trimming took off 8 bases at V and 4 bases at J, with 17 bases between the two ends. The length of the CDR3 is 14 residues. CDR1 and CDR2 from the germline V gene are MNHEY and SVGAGI. CDR3 nucleotide sequence: TGTGCCAGCCCGGGACCGCGATGGGGCACTGAAGCTTTCTTT. Translation gives CASPGPRWGTEAFF.

This clone was seen only once. This chain joins TRBV14 and TRBJ2-2; D possibly matches TRBD1 or TRBD2 (5 bases each). The CDR3 has 16 residues. The germline V gene encodes CDR1 SGHDN and CDR2 FVKESK. Trimming shortened V by 5 bases and J by 2 bases, and 15 bases separated the two germline ends. The CDR3 protein is CASSALFGGNTGELFF. The CDR3, as DNA: TGTGCCAGCAGCGCCCTCTTTGGGGGAAACACCGGGGAGCTGTTTTTT.

The J gene is TRBJ1-4, the V gene TRBV19, with a possible D match to TRBD1 (5 bases). Germline CDR1 and CDR2: LNHDA and SQIVND (reference sequence). The CDR3 runs 15 residues. Trimming shortened V by 9 bases and J by 6 bases, and 20 bases separated the two germline ends. This CDR3 is CASHTFGLGDEKLFF. The CDR3 DNA is TGTGCCAGCCATACCTTTGGCCTGGGGGATGAAAAACTGTTTTTT.

The chain has TRBV14 and TRBJ1-3; 7 nucleotides agree with TRBD1. Germline V lookup: CDR1 SGHDN, CDR2 FVKESK. The V and J ends lost 3 bases and 3 bases, in that order; junction bases with no gene match: 5. CDR3 length: 15 residues. The CDR3 region has the DNA TGTGCCAGCAGCCACCGGCAGGGGGTTGGAAACACCATATATTTT. This translates into CASSHRQGVGNTIYF.

This chain uses TRBV3-1 (or the pseudogene TRBV3-2) with TRBJ1-2; the D gene is possibly TRBD1 (6 bases). Trimming pared 3 bases from V and 10 bases from J, leaving 18 bases between. The length of the CDR3 is 14 residues. From germline, CDR1 is LGHDT and CDR2 YNNKEL (reference sequence). The CDR3 DNA sequence: TGTGCCAGCAGCCACAGGGGCGCCGGTTCTTACTACACCTTC. Protein sequence: CASSHRGAGSYYTF.

The chain couples TRBV7-9 to TRBJ1-1, with D unresolved. CDR1 is SEHNR and CDR2 is FQNEAQ in the germline V gene (reference sequence). Trimming pared 5 bases from V and 5 bases from J, leaving 15 bases between. This CDR3 has 14 residues. The CDR3 coding sequence is TGTGCCAGCAGCCCGACCAAACCGGGGACTGAAGCTTTCTTT. Amino acid sequence: CASSPTKPGTEAFF.

This rearrangement joins TRBV7-3 to TRBJ2-1; TRBD2 aligns across 9 bases. V dropped 4 bases and J dropped 6; count of bases not matched to a gene: 4. The germline V gene has CDR1 SGHTA and CDR2 FQGTGA. This CDR3 spans 14 amino acids. The CDR3, as DNA: TGTGCCAGCAGCTCGGCGGGGGGGCCCAATGAGCAGTTCTTC. It codes for CASSSAGGPNEQFF. Looking up the rest from reference TRBV7-3 and TRBJ2-1 gives the full variable domain: GAGVSQTPSNKVTEKGKYVELRCDPISGHTALYWYRQSLGQGPEFLIYFQGTGAADDSGLPNDRFFAVRPEGSVSTLKIQRTERGDSAVYLCASSSAGGPNEQFFGPGTRLTVL.

In the case of this clone: Other DNA sequences of this sample code for an identical CDR3. V gene TRBV18 combines with J gene TRBJ1-1; tentative D call: TRBD1 (5 bases). Deletions cut 1 base from V and 3 bases from J, with 6 bases between. This CDR3 contains 13 residues. Germline loops: CDR1 KGHSH, CDR2 LQKENI. CDR3 region: CASSPRGDTEAFF. The CDR3 region has the DNA TGTGCCAGCTCACCACGGGGGGACACTGAAGCTTTCTTT. Filled out from reference TRBV18 and TRBJ1-1, the complete variable domain reads NAGVMQNPRHLVRRRGQEARLRCSPMKGHSHVYWYRQLPEEGLKFMVYLQKENIIDESGMPKERFSAEFPKEGPSILRIQQVVRGDSAAYFCASSPRGDTEAFFGQGTRLTVV.

This chain uses TRBV5-4 with TRBJ1-2; possible D gene TRBD1, 5 bases. This CDR3 is 13 amino acids long. V lost 1 base and J 10 bases, leaving 14 bases between the germline ends. The germline gives CDR1 SGHNT, CDR2 YYREEE (reference sequence). The CDR3 reads CASSLRQPVAYTF. DNA of the CDR3: TGTGCCAGCAGCTTGAGACAGCCTGTGGCCTACACCTTC.

The chain joins TRBV7-2 to TRBJ2-4, with TRBD1 as a possible D gene (5 bases). The V gene lost 1 base and the J gene lost 0 bases, with 10 bases spanning the gap. Germline V gene data show CDR1 as SGHTA and CDR2 as FQGNSA. This CDR3 region has 16 residues. The CDR3 coding sequence is TGTGCCAGCAGCTTAGGCAGGGATTCAGCCAAAAACATTCAGTACTTC. Protein: CASSLGRDSAKNIQYF.

The chain combines TRBV29-1 with TRBJ1-2; unclear D gene. Germline-derived CDR1 and CDR2 are SQVTM and ANQGSEA. This CDR3 has 13 residues. V lost 7 bases to trimming and J lost 0 bases, with 12 bases between them. CDR3 sequence reads: CSAVKGANYGYTF. CDR3 nucleotide sequence: TGCAGCGCTGTCAAGGGAGCTAACTATGGCTACACCTTC.

This clone was seen only once. This chain connects TRBV28 to TRBJ1-5; 10 bases are a match to TRBD1. Germline CDR1 is MDHEN and CDR2 is SYDVKM. The CDR3 contains 16 residues. The trim removed 1 base at V and 4 bases at J, leaving 4 bases unmatched. The CDR3 sequence is CASSLSDRGKNQPQHF. CDR3 nucleotides: TGTGCCAGCAGTTTATCGGACAGGGGGAAAAATCAGCCCCAGCATTTT. The full variable domain, its missing parts supplied by reference TRBV28 and TRBJ1-5, is DVKVTQSSRYLVKRTGEKVFLECVQDMDHENMFWYRQDPGLGLRLIYFSYDVKMKEKGDIPEGYSVSREKKERFSLILESASTNQTSMYLCASSLSDRGKNQPQHFGDGTRLSIL.

The chain uses TRBV19 and TRBJ1-5; D ambiguous. CDR3 length: 15 residues. Germline values: CDR1 LNHDA, CDR2 SQIVND (reference sequence). Trimming took off 2 bases at V and 7 bases at J, with 15 bases between the two ends. This chain's CDR3 is CASSISDGSIQPQHF. The CDR3 nucleotides read TGTGCCAGTAGTATAAGCGACGGATCTATCCAGCCCCAGCATTTT.

A few counts support this clone. The chain couples TRBV7-9 to TRBJ1-3; possible D gene TRBD1, 5 bases. The germline gives CDR1 SEHNR, CDR2 FQNEAQ (reference sequence). The V gene lost 0 bases and the J gene lost 2 bases, with 8 bases spanning the gap. CDR3 length: 15 residues. CDR3 sequence (DNA): TGTGCCAGCAGCTTAGCTCAGGGAACTGGAAACACCATATATTTT. As protein: CASSLAQGTGNTIYF. The whole variable domain, filled in from reference TRBV7-9 and TRBJ1-3, reads DTGVSQNPRHKITKRGQNVTFRCDPISEHNRLYWYRQTLGQGPEFLTYFQNEAQLEKSRLLSDRFSAERPKGSFSTLEIQRTEQGDSAMYLCASSLAQGTGNTIYFGEGSWLTVV.

The V call is TRBV7-3, the J call TRBJ1-1; 7 nucleotides match TRBD1. Germline-derived CDR1 and CDR2 are SGHTA and FQGTGA. V shed 4 bases and J 1 base; nucleotides not matched to a gene: 3. The CDR3 totals 14 residues. Written as DNA, the CDR3 is TGTGCCAGCAGCTCCCAGGGGGAGAACACTGAAGCTTTCTTT. It encodes CASSSQGENTEAFF.

The chain is built from TRBV3-1 (or the pseudogene TRBV3-2) and TRBJ2-5, with D tentatively TRBD2 (5 bases). Germline loops: CDR1 LGHDT, CDR2 YNNKEL (reference sequence). Trimming removed 2 bases from V and 1 base from J, with 8 bases in between. This CDR3 contains 14 residues. The DNA of the CDR3 is TGTGCCAGCAGCCAAACTAGTGTCCAAGAGACCCAGTACTTC. Its translation is CASSQTSVQETQYF.

V gene TRBV6-5 combines with J gene TRBJ2-1; 9 nucleotides agree with TRBD1. The CDR3 covers 15 residues. Per the germline V gene, CDR1 is MNHEY and CDR2 is SVGAGI. With 7 bases clipped from V and 8 bases from J, the junction kept 12 bases outside the gene matches. CDR3 nucleotide sequence: TGTGCCAGCACCCCGGCCGGACAGGGGTCAGATGAGCAGTTCTTC. This sequence encodes CASTPAGQGSDEQFF.

This chain uses TRBV29-1 with TRBJ2-1; the D is unclear. V lost 7 bases and J lost 5, with 6 bases in between. Germline CDR1 and CDR2: SQVTM and ANQGSEA. This CDR3 has 10 amino acids. This CDR3 reads CSGFNNEQFF. CDR3 DNA: TGCAGCGGCTTTAACAATGAGCAGTTCTTC.

This clone showed up just once. The V and J genes are TRBV6-5 and TRBJ1-2, with D perhaps matching TRBD1 (6 bases). CDR1 and CDR2 from the germline V gene are MNHEY and SVGAGI. The CDR3 loop spans 16 amino acids. Trimming removed 1 base from V and 5 bases from J, with 17 bases in between. The CDR3 DNA reads TGTGCCAGCAGTTACTTCCCGGAGACAGGACTATATGGCTACACCTTC. Translated, it gives CASSYFPETGLYGYTF.

The rearrangement joins TRBV6-5 to TRBJ2-5; no clear D. Germline V CDR1 and CDR2: MNHEY, SVGAGI. The V and J ends lost 8 bases and 0 bases respectively, with 4 bases between them. The CDR3 is 11 residues long. The CDR3 nucleotides are TGTGCCAGCGGGAACCAAGAGACCCAGTACTTC. Its translation: CASGNQETQYF.

This chain links TRBV6-2 or TRBV6-3 with TRBJ2-2, with 10 bases identical to TRBD2. After removal of 6 bases from V and 0 bases from J, the junction contained 7 bases not matched to a gene. The CDR3 is 17 amino acids. The V gene's germline CDR1 is MNHEY and CDR2 SVGEGT. In DNA, the CDR3 is TGTGCCAGCAGCTTCGGACTAGCGGCTCCGAACACCGGGGAGCTGTTTTTT. Translation gives CASSFGLAAPNTGELFF.

The rearrangement uses TRBV6-4 and TRBJ2-3, with D perhaps assigned TRBD1 or TRBD2 (6 bases each). The germline V and J ends were trimmed by 1 base and 1 base, with 9 bases remaining between them. This CDR3 has 15 amino acids. Germline V lookup: CDR1 MRHNA, CDR2 SNTAGT. CDR3 in DNA: TGTGCCAGCAGTGACTTGGGGGGCGGCACAGATACGCAGTATTTT. Amino acid sequence: CASSDLGGGTDTQYF.

V usage is TRBV21-1 and J usage is TRBJ1-1; the table calls TRBD1, which could not be checked here. TRBV21-1 is marked as a pseudogene. There are 13 residues in the CDR3. CDR3 sequence reads: CASSGSGDTEAFF. CDR3 coding DNA: TGTGCCAGCAGCGGTTCAGGGGACACTGAAGCTTTCTTT.